This T cell receptor beta chain was sequenced for a study of blood T cell repertoires in COVID-19. Study context: Samples taken during acute and convalescent COVID-19 were collected in the United States, Italy and Spain. PBMCs, B-cell-depleted T cells, or T cells were the source of the cDNA or gDNA that made up the material.

The germline V gene encodes CDR1 SGHRS and CDR2 YFSETQ. The CDR3 is 17 residues long. Unmatched junction bases numbered 10, after V lost 3 bases and J lost 2 bases. Sequencing was performed with immunoSEQ multiplex PCR; in TCRdb, only in-frame clones are kept and a portion is missing. The sample lists approximately 200,000 clones; about 90% were seen once. Material: peripheral blood. The rearrangement uses TRBV5-1 and TRBJ1-3; 8 bases map to TRBD1. This clonotype was sampled from a man between 40 and 49 years old with active or convalescent COVID-19. The CDR3 sequence: CASSSYPGQEPGNTIYF. CDR3 coding DNA: TGCGCCAGCAGCTCATACCCGGGACAGGAACCTGGAAACACCATATATTTT.